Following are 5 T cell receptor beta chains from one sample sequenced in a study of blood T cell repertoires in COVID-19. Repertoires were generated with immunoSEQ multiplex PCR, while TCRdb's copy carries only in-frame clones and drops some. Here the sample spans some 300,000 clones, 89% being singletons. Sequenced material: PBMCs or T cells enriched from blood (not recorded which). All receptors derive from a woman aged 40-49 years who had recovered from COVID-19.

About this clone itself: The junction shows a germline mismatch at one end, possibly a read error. In DNA, the CDR3 is TGTGCCAGCAGTGAAGCGACCGGGACAGGAGCTTTT. Its translation: CASSEATGTGAF. V gene TRBV2 combines with J gene TRBJ1-1; 8 bases map to TRBD1. CDR1 is SNHLY, CDR2 FYNNEI, per germline. The CDR3 has 12 amino acids. The complete variable domain, with remaining parts taken from reference TRBV2 and TRBJ1-1, reads EPEVTQTPSHQVTQMGQEVILRCVPISNHLYFYWYRQILGQKVEFLVSFYNNEISEKSEIFDDQFSVERPDGSNFTLKIRSTKLEDSAMYFCASSEATGTGAFGQGTRLTVV.

The CDR3 DNA is TGTGCCAGCAGTTACCAGGGGGCGTTTGGCTACACCTTC. Encoded protein: CASSYQGAFGYTF. The chain links TRBV6-2 or TRBV6-3 to TRBJ1-2; 8 bases align to TRBD1. The CDR3 has 13 residues. Germline loops: CDR1 MNHEY, CDR2 SVGEGT. The junction had 3 bases not matched to a gene; V was cut back by 2 bases and J by 7 bases.

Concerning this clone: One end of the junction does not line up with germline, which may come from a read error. CDR3 amino acids: CASSLTPRGGAISDTTEAFF. As DNA, the CDR3 is TGTGCCAGCAGCCTAACCCCGAGAGGGGGCGCGATAAGCGATACTACTGAAGCTTTCTTT. The chain links TRBV7-3 to TRBJ1-1, with TRBD1 matching over 7 bases. Germline V gives CDR1 SGHTA, CDR2 FQGTGA. The CDR3 has 20 residues. Full variable domain (rest looked up from reference TRBV7-3 and TRBJ1-1): GAGVSQTPSNKVTEKGKYVELRCDPISGHTALYWYRQSLGQGPEFLIYFQGTGAADDSGLPNDRFFAVRPEGSVSTLKIQRTERGDSAVYLCASSLTPRGGAISDTTEAFFGQGTRLTVV.

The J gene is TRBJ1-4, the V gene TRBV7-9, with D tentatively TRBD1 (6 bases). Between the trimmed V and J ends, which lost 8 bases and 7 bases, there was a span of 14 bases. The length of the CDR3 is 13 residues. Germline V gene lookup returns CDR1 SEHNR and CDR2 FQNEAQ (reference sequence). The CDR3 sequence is CASSAGAGEKLFF. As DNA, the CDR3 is TGTGCCAGCTCGGCAGGGGCTGGTGAAAAACTGTTTTTT.

For the CDR3, the DNA is TGTGCCAGCAGCGTCGACAGGGGGGGAAACTATGGCTACACCTTC. Its translation is CASSVDRGGNYGYTF. The V and J genes are TRBV7-3 and TRBJ1-2; 9 bases are shared with TRBD1. The CDR3 spans 15 residues. The germline V gene has CDR1 SGHTA and CDR2 FQGTGA. Trimming removed 5 bases from V and 2 bases from J; junction bases left unmatched: 6.